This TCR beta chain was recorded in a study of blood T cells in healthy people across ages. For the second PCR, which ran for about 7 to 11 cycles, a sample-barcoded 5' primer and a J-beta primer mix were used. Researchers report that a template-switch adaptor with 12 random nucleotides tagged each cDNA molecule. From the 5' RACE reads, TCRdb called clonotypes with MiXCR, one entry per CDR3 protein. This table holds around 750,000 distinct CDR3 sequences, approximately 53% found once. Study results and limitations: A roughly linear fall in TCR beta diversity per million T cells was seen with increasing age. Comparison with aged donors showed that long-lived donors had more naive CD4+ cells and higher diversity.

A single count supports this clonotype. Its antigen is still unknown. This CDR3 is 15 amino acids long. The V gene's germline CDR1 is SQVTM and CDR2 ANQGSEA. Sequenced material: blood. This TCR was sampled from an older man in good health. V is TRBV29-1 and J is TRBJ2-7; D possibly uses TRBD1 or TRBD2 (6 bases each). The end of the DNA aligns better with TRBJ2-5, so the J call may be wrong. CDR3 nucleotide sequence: TGCAGCGCTGGGGGAGGACAGTCCTTAGGAGAGACCCAGTACTTC. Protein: CSAGGGQSLGETQYF.